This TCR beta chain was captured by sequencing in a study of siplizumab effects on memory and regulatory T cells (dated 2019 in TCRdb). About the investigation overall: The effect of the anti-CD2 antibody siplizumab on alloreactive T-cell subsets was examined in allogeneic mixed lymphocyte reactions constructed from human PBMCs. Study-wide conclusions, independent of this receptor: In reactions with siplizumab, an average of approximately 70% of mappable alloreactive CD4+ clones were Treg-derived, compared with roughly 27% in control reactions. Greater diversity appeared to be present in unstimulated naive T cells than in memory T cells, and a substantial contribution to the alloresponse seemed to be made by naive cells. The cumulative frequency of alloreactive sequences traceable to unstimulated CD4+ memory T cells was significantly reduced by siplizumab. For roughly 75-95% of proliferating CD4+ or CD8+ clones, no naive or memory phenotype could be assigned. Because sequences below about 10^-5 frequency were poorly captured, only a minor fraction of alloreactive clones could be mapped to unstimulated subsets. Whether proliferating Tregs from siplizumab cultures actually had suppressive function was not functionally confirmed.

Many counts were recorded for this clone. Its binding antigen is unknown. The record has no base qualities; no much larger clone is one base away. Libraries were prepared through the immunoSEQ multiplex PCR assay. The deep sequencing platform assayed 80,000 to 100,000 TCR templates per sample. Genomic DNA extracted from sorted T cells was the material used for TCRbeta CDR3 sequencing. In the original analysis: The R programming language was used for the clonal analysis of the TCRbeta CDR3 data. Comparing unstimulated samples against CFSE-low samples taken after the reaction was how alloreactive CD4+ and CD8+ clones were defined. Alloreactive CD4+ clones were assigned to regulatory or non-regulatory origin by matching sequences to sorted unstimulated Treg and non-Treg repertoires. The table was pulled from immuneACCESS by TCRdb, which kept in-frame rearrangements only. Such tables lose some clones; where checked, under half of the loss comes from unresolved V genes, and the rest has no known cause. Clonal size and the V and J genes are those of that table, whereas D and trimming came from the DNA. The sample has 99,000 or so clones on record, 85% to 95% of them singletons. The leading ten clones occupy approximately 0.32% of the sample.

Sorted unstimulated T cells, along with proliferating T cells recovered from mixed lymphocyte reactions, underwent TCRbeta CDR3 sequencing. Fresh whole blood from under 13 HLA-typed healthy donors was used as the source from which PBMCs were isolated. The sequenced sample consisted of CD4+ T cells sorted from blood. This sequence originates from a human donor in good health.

The nucleotide sequence reads TGCGCCAGCAGCCAAGTTAGGAACACTGAAGCTTTCTTT. It codes for CASSQVRNTEAFF. The V and J genes are TRBV4-1 and TRBJ1-1; the D gene is unclear. The trim is 1 base for V and 1 base for J, with a gap of 4 bases between the germline ends. The CDR3, from cysteine to phenylalanine, totals 13 residues. The entry retains the CDR3 DNA only, 39 bases that are in frame from base 1. According to the germline V gene, CDR1 reads MGHRA and CDR2 reads YSYEKL.